This TCR beta chain came from a study of early T cells in non-severe SARS-CoV-2 infection. Turning to the study itself: The sequenced material was bulk RNA from unsorted whole blood, and its chains were unpaired.

Individual cDNA molecules were tagged with unique molecular identifiers. TCRdb re-called the 5' RACE reads with MiXCR, one entry per CDR3 protein. The table shows about 64,000 distinct CDR3 sequences, with about 17% occurring only once. This clonotype was found many times. The sequences come from whole blood, collected at baseline. The sequence came from an adult who was a healthcare worker with PCR-confirmed SARS-CoV-2 infection or an uninfected control (not recorded which).

CDR3 DNA: TGTGCCAGCAGCCAAGACGGGGCTAGCAGTGTTCCAGATACGCAGTATTTT. It codes for CASSQDGASSVPDTQYF. V is TRBV4-2 and J is TRBJ2-3; TRBD1 or TRBD2 may be the D gene (5 bases each). The germline gives CDR1 LGHNA, CDR2 YNFKEQ. V dropped 0 bases and J dropped 4 bases, with 17 bases sitting between them. The CDR3 consists of 17 residues.